Below are 14 T cell receptor beta chains sequenced from a single sample in a study of cytomegalovirus exposure and HLA in healthy donors. Produced via immunoSEQ multiplex PCR; TCRdb's table is partial and in-frame only. The table has around 150,000 clones, 70% to 90% seen once. Material for sequencing was PBMCs. These receptors all stem from a woman aged 18-30 years in good health and CMV-seronegative.

The chain recombines TRBV29-1 with TRBJ2-3, with 7 bases matching TRBD2. The CDR3 runs to 13 residues. V dropped 7 bases and J dropped 0; count of bases not matched to a gene: 4. Germline CDR1 SQVTM, CDR2 ANQGSEA. The chain's CDR3 is CSARLASTDTQYF. CDR3 nucleotide sequence: TGCAGCGCCCGACTAGCCAGCACAGATACGCAGTATTTT.

This sequence joins TRBV11-2 and TRBJ2-3; D is possibly TRBD2 (5 bases). The CDR3 is 13 residues long. Germline values: CDR1 SGHAT, CDR2 FQNNGV. The V end lost 6 bases, the J end lost 2 bases, and 9 bases lay between the germline ends. The CDR3 loop is CASRREDTDTQYF. The CDR3 nucleotides are TGTGCCAGCAGGAGGGAAGACACAGATACGCAGTATTTT.

This sequence joins TRBV5-1 and TRBJ1-4; TRBD1 aligns across 10 bases. V shed 1 base and J 7 bases; nucleotides not matched to a gene: 1. CDR1 is SGHRS and CDR2 is YFSETQ in the germline V gene. The CDR3 has 14 residues. CDR3 amino acids: CASSLRTGGEKLFF. The DNA for the CDR3 is TGCGCCAGCAGCTTGAGGACAGGGGGTGAAAAACTGTTTTTT. Full variable domain (missing parts from reference TRBV5-1 and TRBJ1-4): KAGVTQTPRYLIKTRGQQVTLSCSPISGHRSVSWYQQTPGQGLQFLFEYFSETQRNKGNFPGRFSGRQFSNSRSEMNVSTLELGDSALYLCASSLRTGGEKLFFGSGTQLSVL.

V and J are TRBV18 and TRBJ1-1; possibly TRBD1 for D (6 bases). This CDR3 comprises 15 residues. From germline, CDR1 is KGHSH and CDR2 LQKENI. The V and J ends lost 3 bases and 0 bases respectively, with 11 bases between them. The CDR3 DNA reads TGTGCCAGCTCACCGGGACACCCTTTGAACACTGAAGCTTTCTTT. Translating gives CASSPGHPLNTEAFF.

V is TRBV7-9 and J is TRBJ1-1; TRBD1 matches at 8 bases. V gave up 5 bases and J gave up 7 bases; unmatched junction bases: 3. The CDR3 is 12 amino acids. Germline assignment: CDR1 SEHNR and CDR2 FQNEAQ (reference sequence). CDR3 sequence: CASSPGGIEAFF. The CDR3 nucleotides are TGTGCCAGCAGCCCAGGGGGCATTGAAGCTTTCTTT.

This chain connects TRBV4-1 to TRBJ2-3, with a tentative D call TRBD1 (5 bases). V shed 8 bases and J shed 0 bases, with 21 bases lying between them. Germline V gene data show CDR1 as MGHRA and CDR2 as YSYEKL. CDR3 length equals 17 residues. This CDR3 reads CASGSARASSSTDTQYF. The DNA of the CDR3 is TGCGCCAGCGGTAGTGCCAGGGCCTCCTCTAGCACAGATACGCAGTATTTT.

This chain links TRBV5-6 with TRBJ2-2; D perhaps matches TRBD1 (5 bases). CDR3 length: 16 residues. Trimming shortened V by 2 bases and J by 1 base, and 12 bases separated the two germline ends. In germline, CDR1 is SGHDT, CDR2 YYEEEE. CDR3: CASSFGATGNTGELFF. CDR3 bases: TGTGCCAGCAGCTTTGGGGCAACAGGGAACACCGGGGAGCTGTTTTTT.

The CDR3 nucleotides read TGTGCCAGCAGTGAAGGCAGGTACGAGCAGTACTTC. Its translation is CASSEGRYEQYF. The rearrangement joins TRBV6-1 to TRBJ2-7, with D uncertain. This CDR3 comprises 12 residues. Germline V lookup: CDR1 MNHNS, CDR2 SASEGT. Trimming removed 1 base from V and 4 bases from J, with 5 bases in between.

This chain joins TRBV10-3 and TRBJ2-7, with TRBD1 matching over 7 bases. V was pared by 0 bases and J by 4 bases, with 6 bases of the junction left unmatched. Germline V lookup: CDR1 ENHRY, CDR2 SYGVKD. The CDR3 contains 15 residues. CDR3 protein: CAISESLQGQYEQYF. The CDR3 DNA follows: TGTGCCATCAGTGAGTCGCTGCAGGGACAGTACGAGCAGTACTTC.

The CDR3 reads CASSPPGRVVLYEQYF. The CDR3 nucleotides read TGTGCCAGCTCACCACCGGGCAGGGTTGTCCTCTACGAGCAGTACTTC. The chain combines TRBV18 with TRBJ2-7, with D perhaps matching TRBD1 (5 bases). The V and J ends lost 0 bases and 3 bases respectively, with 15 bases between them. Germline V lookup: CDR1 KGHSH, CDR2 LQKENI. CDR3 size: 16 residues.

This clone was detected only once. The rearrangement links TRBV6-6 to TRBJ2-7, with 8 bases matching TRBD2. V lost 7 bases and J lost 4; bases outside the gene matches: 15. The CDR3 spans 16 residues. Per germline, CDR1 MNHNY and CDR2 SVGAGI (reference sequence). The CDR3 DNA sequence: TGTGCCAGCACCGAACGAGAGGCGGGAGGTGGGTACGAGCAGTACTTC. Amino acid sequence: CASTEREAGGGYEQYF.

V and J are TRBV4-3 and TRBJ1-1; D uncertain. Germline loops: CDR1 LGHNA, CDR2 YSLEER. V lost 4 bases to trimming and J lost 0 bases, with 6 bases between them. The CDR3 is made up of 13 amino acids. As DNA, the CDR3 is TGCGCCAGCAGCCCGGCGGTGAACACTGAAGCTTTCTTT. Its translation is CASSPAVNTEAFF.

The rearrangement links TRBV4-3 to TRBJ1-4, with 7 bases lining up with TRBD1. The CDR3 has 15 amino acids. The V gene's germline CDR1 is LGHNA and CDR2 YSLEER. V was clipped by 6 bases and J by 7 bases; unmatched bases: 11. CDR3 loop: CASRLGPGGSEKLFF. The DNA for the CDR3 is TGCGCCAGCAGGCTAGGACCAGGGGGTAGTGAAAAACTGTTTTTT.

The V gene is TRBV19, the J gene TRBJ1-2; possible D gene TRBD1, 5 bases. The CDR3 extends over 12 amino acids. Germline V gene sequence: CDR1 LNHDA, CDR2 SQIVND (reference sequence). V was cut by 7 bases and J by 4 bases, with 10 bases left in between. CDR3 bases: TGTGCCAGTACAGGGCTGGGCTATGGCTACACCTTC. The encoded protein is CASTGLGYGYTF. Full variable domain (outside the CDR3, taken from reference TRBV19 and TRBJ1-2): DGGITQSPKYLFRKEGQNVTLSCEQNLNHDAMYWYRQDPGQGLRLIYYSQIVNDFQKGDIAEGYSVSREKKESFPLTVTSAQKNPTAFYLCASTGLGYGYTFGSGTRLTVV.